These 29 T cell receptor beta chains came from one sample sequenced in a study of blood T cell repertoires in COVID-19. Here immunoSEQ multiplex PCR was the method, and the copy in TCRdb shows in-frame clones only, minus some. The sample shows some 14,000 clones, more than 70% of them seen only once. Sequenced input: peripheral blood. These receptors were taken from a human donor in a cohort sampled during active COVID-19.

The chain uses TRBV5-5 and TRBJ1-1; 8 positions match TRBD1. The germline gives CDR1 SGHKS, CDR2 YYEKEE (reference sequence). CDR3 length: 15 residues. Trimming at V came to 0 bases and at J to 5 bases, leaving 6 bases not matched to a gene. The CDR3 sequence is CASSLEGQGATEAFF. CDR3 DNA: TGTGCCAGCAGCTTGGAGGGCCAGGGGGCGACTGAAGCTTTCTTT.

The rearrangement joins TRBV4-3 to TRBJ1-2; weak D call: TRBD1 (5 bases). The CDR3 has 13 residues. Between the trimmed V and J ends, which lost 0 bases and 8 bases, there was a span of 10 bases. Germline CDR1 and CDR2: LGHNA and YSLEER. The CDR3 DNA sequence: TGCGCCAGCAGCCAAGATTCGGGGGGAGGCTACACCTTC. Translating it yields CASSQDSGGGYTF.

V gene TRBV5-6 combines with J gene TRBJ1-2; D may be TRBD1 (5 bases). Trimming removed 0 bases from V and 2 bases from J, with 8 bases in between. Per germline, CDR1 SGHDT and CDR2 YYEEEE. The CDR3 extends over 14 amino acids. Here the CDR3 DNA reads TGTGCCAGCAGCTTGGGGCAGGGAAACTATGGCTACACCTTC. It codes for CASSLGQGNYGYTF.

CDR3 bases: TGTGCCAGCAGCTCCCAGGGGGGTATGAACACTGAAGCTTTCTTT. Translation gives CASSSQGGMNTEAFF. The chain links TRBV11-3 to TRBJ1-1; 7 bases map to TRBD1. This CDR3 is built from 15 residues. The ends lost 4 bases at V and 0 bases at J; junction bases unmatched: 5. The V gene's germline CDR1 is SGHNT and CDR2 YENEEA.

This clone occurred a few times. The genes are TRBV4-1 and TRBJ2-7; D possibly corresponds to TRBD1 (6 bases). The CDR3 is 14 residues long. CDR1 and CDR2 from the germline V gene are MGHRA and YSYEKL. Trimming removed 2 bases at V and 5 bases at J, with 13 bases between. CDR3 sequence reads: CASSQIQGIHEQYF. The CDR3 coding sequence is TGCGCCAGCAGCCAAATACAGGGTATCCACGAGCAGTACTTC.

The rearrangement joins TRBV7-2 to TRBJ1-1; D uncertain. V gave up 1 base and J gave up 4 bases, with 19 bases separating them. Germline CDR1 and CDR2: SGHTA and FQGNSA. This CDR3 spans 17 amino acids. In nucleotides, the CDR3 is TGTGCCAGCAGCTTAGTCGGCGTCGCGGCCTCCGGCACTGAAGCTTTCTTT. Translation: CASSLVGVAASGTEAFF.

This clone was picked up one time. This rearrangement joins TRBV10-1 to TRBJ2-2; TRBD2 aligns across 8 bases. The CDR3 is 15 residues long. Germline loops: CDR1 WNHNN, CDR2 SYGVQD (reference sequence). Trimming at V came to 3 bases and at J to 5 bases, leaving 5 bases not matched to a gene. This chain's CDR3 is CASSDSGGGTGELFF. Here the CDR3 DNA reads TGCGCCAGCAGTGACTCGGGGGGGGGTACCGGGGAGCTGTTTTTT.

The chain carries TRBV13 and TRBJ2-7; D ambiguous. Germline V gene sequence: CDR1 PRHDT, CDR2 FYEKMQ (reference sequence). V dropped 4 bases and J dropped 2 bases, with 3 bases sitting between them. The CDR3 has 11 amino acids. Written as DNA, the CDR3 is TGTGCCAGCAGCTCCGCCTACGAGCAGTACTTC. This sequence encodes CASSSAYEQYF. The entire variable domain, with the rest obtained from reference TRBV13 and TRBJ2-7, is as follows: AAGVIQSPRHLIKEKRETATLKCYPIPRHDTVYWYQQGPGQDPQFLISFYEKMQSDKGSIPDRFSAQQFSDYHSELNMSSLELGDSALYFCASSSAYEQYFGPGTRLTVT.

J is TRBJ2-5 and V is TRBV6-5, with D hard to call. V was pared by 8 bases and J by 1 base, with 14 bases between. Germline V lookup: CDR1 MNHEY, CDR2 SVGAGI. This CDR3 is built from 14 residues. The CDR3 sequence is CASLSSSGQETQYF. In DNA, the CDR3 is TGTGCCAGCCTTTCTTCCTCGGGCCAAGAGACCCAGTACTTC.

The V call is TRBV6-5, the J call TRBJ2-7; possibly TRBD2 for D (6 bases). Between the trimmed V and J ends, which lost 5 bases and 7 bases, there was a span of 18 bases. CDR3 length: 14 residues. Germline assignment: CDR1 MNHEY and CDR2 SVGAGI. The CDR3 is CASSLRTGTGEQYF. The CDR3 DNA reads TGTGCCAGCAGTCTACGGACGGGGACTGGGGAGCAGTACTTC.

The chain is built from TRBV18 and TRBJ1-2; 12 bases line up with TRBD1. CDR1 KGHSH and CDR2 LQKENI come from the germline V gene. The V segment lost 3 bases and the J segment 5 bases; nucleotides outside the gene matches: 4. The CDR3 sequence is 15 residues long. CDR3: CASSPGQGASYGYTF. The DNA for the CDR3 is TGTGCCAGCTCACCGGGACAGGGGGCTAGTTATGGCTACACCTTC.

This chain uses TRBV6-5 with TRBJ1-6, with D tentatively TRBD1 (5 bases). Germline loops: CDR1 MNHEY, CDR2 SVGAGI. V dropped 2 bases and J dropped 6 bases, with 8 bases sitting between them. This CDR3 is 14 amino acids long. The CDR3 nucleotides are TGTGCCAGCAGTTACAGGGGTGGTAATTCACCCCTCCACTTT. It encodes CASSYRGGNSPLHF.

CDR3 nucleotide sequence: TGCAGTGCTAGAGGGAGTGAAAAACTGTTTTTT. It codes for CSARGSEKLFF. The J gene is TRBJ1-4, the V gene TRBV20-1; no firm D call. The V end lost 1 base, the J end lost 7 bases, and 4 bases lay between the germline ends. CDR1 and CDR2 (germline): DFQATT, SNEGSKA (reference sequence). This CDR3 region has 11 residues.

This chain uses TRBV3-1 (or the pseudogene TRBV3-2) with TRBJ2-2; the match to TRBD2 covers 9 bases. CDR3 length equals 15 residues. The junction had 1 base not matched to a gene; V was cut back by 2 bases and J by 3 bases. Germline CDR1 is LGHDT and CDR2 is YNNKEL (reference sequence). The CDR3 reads CASSQTSGYTGELFF. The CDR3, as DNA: TGTGCCAGCAGCCAAACTAGCGGGTACACCGGGGAGCTGTTTTTT.

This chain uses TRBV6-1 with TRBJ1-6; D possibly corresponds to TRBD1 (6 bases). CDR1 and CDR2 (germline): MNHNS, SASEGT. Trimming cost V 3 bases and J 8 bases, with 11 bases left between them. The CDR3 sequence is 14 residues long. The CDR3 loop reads CASSEGAGDSPLHF. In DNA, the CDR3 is TGTGCCAGCAGTGAGGGGGCAGGGGATTCACCCCTCCACTTT.

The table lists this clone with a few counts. Here the CDR3 reads CANLRQGEDETYEQYF. The DNA for the CDR3 is TGTGCCAACCTGAGACAGGGCGAGGACGAGACCTACGAGCAGTACTTC. The V and J genes are TRBV6-4 and TRBJ2-7, with 7 bases aligning to TRBD1. The CDR3 has 16 amino acids. V dropped 10 bases and J dropped 2; count of bases not matched to a gene: 17. The germline gives CDR1 MRHNA, CDR2 SNTAGT.

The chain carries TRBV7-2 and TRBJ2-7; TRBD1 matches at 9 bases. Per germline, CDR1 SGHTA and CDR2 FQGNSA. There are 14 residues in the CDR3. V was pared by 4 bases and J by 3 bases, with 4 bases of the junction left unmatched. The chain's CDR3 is CASSSGTGLYEQYF. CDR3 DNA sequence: TGTGCCAGCAGCTCCGGGACAGGGCTCTACGAGCAGTACTTC.

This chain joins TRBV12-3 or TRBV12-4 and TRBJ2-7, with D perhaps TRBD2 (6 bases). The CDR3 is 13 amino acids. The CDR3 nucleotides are TGTGCTACTAGGAGGGGTCTCACCTACGAGCAGTACTTC. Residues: CATRRGLTYEQYF.

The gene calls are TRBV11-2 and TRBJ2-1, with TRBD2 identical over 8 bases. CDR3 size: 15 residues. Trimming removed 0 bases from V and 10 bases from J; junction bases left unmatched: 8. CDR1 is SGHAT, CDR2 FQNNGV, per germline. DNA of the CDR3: TGTGCCAGCAGCTTAGAAGATTACGGGGGGGTGGAGCAGTTCTTC. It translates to CASSLEDYGGVEQFF.

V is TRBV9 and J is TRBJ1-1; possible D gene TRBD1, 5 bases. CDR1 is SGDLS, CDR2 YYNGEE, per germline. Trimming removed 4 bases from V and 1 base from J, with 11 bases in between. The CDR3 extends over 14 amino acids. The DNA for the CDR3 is TGTGCCAGCAGCCCGCTGGGGCAGAACACTGAAGCTTTCTTT. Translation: CASSPLGQNTEAFF.

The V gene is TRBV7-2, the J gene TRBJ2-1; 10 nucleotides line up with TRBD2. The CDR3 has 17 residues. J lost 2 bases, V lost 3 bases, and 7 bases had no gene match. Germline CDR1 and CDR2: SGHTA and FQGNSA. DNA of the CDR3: TGTGCCAGCAGCTTCCAAGCGGGGGGGCCTCCCTACAATGAGCAGTTCTTC. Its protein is CASSFQAGGPPYNEQFF.

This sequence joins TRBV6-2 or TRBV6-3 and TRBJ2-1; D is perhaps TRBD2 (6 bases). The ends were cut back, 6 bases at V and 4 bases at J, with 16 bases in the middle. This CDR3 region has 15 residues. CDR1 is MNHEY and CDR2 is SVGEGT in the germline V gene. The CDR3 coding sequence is TGTGCCAGCAGCTTATACAGCGGGTCTTACAATGAGCAGTTCTTC. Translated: CASSLYSGSYNEQFF.

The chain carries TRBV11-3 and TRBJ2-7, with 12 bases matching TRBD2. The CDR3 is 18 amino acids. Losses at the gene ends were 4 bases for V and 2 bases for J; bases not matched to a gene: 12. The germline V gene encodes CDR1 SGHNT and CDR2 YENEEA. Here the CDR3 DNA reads TGTGCCAGCAGCTCAGCCGAACTAGCGGGGGGCCTCGCCTACGAGCAGTACTTC. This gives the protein CASSSAELAGGLAYEQYF.

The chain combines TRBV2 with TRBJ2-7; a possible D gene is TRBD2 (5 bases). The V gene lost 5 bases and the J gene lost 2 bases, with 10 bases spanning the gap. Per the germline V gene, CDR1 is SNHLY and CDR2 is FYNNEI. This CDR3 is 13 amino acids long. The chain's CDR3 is CASSLDSTYEQYF. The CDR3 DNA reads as TGTGCCAGCAGTCTGGACTCCACCTACGAGCAGTACTTC.

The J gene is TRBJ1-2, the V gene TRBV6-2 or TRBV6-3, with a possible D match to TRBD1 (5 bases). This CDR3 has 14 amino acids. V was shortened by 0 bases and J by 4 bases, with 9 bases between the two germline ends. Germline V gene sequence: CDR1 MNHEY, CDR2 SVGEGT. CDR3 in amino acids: CASSYSGQAYGYTF. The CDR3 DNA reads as TGTGCCAGCAGTTACTCAGGACAAGCCTATGGCTACACCTTC.

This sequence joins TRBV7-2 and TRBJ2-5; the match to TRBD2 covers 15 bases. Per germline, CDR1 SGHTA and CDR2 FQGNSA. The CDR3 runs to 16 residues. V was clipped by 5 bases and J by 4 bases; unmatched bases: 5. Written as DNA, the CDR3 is TGTGCCAGCAGCCGCCGGACTAGCGGGGGGGCAGAGACCCAGTACTTC. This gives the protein CASSRRTSGGAETQYF.

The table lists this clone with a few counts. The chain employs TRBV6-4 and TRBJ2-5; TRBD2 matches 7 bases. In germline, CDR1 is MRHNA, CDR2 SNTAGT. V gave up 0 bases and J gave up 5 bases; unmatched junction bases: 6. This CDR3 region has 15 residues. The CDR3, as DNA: TGTGCCAGCAGTGACTCAGCGGGGTCCGGGGAGACCCAGTACTTC. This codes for CASSDSAGSGETQYF.

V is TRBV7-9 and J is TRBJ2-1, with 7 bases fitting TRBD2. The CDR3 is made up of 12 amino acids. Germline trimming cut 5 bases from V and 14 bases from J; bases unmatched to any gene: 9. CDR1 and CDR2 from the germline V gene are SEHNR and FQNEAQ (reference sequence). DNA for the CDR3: TGTGCCAGCAGCGGTTCCGGGCGGGAGAAGTTCTTC. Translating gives CASSGSGREKFF. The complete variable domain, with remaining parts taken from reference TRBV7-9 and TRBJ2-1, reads DTGVSQNPRHKITKRGQNVTFRCDPISEHNRLYWYRQTLGQGPEFLTYFQNEAQLEKSRLLSDRFSAERPKGSFSTLEIQRTEQGDSAMYLCASSGSGREKFFGPGTRLTVL.

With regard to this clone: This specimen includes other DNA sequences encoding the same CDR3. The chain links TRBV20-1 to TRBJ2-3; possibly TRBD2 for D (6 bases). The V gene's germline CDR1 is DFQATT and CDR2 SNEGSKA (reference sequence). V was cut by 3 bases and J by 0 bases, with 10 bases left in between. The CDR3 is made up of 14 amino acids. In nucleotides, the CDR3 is TGCAGTGCTAGTGAGGCGGGGAGCACAGATACGCAGTATTTT. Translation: CSASEAGSTDTQYF.